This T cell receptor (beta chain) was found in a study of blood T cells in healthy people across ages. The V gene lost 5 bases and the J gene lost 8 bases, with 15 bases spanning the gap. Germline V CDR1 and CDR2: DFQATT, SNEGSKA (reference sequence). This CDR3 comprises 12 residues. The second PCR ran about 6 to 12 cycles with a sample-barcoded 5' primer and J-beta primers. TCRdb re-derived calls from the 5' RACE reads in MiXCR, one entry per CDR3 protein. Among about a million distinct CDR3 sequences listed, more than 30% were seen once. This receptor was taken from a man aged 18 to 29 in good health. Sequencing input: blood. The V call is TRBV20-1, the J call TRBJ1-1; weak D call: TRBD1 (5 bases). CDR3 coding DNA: TGCAGTGCTGGAATCCGGGGCCCAGAAGCTTTCTTT. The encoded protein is CSAGIRGPEAFF.